This T cell receptor beta chain stems from a study of PD-1 blockade in classical Hodgkin lymphoma. Turning to the study itself: Patients got intravenous nivolumab 3 mg/kg every 2 weeks.

Study observations and caveats: Complete responders had baseline diversity similar to newly diagnosed patients. Newly diagnosed patients were reported to start with lower TCR diversity than healthy donors.

The method was immunoSEQ multiplex PCR; TCRdb's version includes in-frame clones alone and lacks a portion of them. The sample yields tens of thousands of clones, 88% seen once. Following autologous stem cell transplantation, relapse occurred in every patient, and exposure to brentuximab vedotin varied. The CDR3 is 14 amino acids. Between the trimmed V and J ends, which lost 5 bases and 6 bases, there was a span of 14 bases. Germline values: CDR1 SEHNR, CDR2 FQNEAQ (reference sequence). On this clone: Its antigen remains unknown.

The input for sequencing was peripheral blood mononuclear cells (PBMCs), taken at baseline. V and J are TRBV7-9 and TRBJ1-3, with a weak D call TRBD1 (6 bases). The origin of this receptor is a human donor with classical Hodgkin lymphoma. The CDR3 region is CASSPKGGENTIYF. The DNA for the CDR3 is TGTGCCAGCAGCCCTAAAGGGGGAGAAAACACCATATATTTT.